The 20 T cell receptor beta chains presented below share a single source sample, sequenced in a study of cytomegalovirus exposure and HLA in healthy donors. The PCR made use of 60 Vbeta and 13 Jbeta primers. The assay was immunoSEQ multiplex PCR, and TCRdb's table has in-frame clones only and misses some. The sample holds roughly 170,000 clones, almost 85% seen once. Sample: PBMCs. The source is a girl under 18 in good health and CMV-seropositive.

The gene calls are TRBV11-3 and TRBJ1-3; 8 bases are shared with TRBD1. Germline-derived CDR1 and CDR2 are SGHNT and YENEEA. V lost 5 bases to trimming and J lost 8 bases; unmatched junction nucleotides: 8. This CDR3 has 14 amino acids. CDR3 sequence reads: CASSTYRGEDTIYF. As DNA, the CDR3 is TGTGCCAGCAGCACCTACAGGGGGGAGGACACCATATATTTT.

The chain uses TRBV7-4 and TRBJ1-3; no reliable D call. Germline-derived CDR1 and CDR2 are SGHVT and SQSDAQ. V lost 8 bases, J lost 7 bases, and 12 bases lay in between. There are 12 residues in the CDR3. CDR3 nucleotide sequence: TGTGCCAGCCCCGTTTGCAGGAACACCATATATTTT. Amino acid sequence: CASPVCRNTIYF.

About this clone itself: The same CDR3 can be traced to other DNA sequences in this sample. The CDR3 DNA reads as TGCGCCAGCAGCCAAGTTTTGGGGACAGGGGGCGCGGCTACCGAAAAACTGTTTTTT. This gives the protein CASSQVLGTGGAATEKLFF. This rearrangement joins TRBV4-1 to TRBJ1-4; TRBD1 agrees at 12 bases. Germline CDR1 is MGHRA and CDR2 is YSYEKL. CDR3 size: 19 residues. Trimming at V came to 1 base and at J to 8 bases, leaving 14 bases not matched to a gene.

The chain couples TRBV6-1 to TRBJ2-2; 9 bases are a match to TRBD1. Trimming took 7 bases from V and 6 from J; bases not matched to a gene: 6. This CDR3 region has 14 residues. Germline V gene lookup returns CDR1 MNHNS and CDR2 SASEGT. The CDR3 DNA is TGTGCCAGCATGTACAGGGGGCGAGCCGGGGAGCTGTTTTTT. Amino acids: CASMYRGRAGELFF.

By sample share, this clone is medium-sized. V usage is TRBV7-6 and J usage is TRBJ1-4; D is undetermined. Per germline, CDR1 SGHVS and CDR2 FNYEAQ. The CDR3 is made up of 15 amino acids. The V end was cut by 4 bases, the J end by 3 bases, with 12 bases between. The CDR3 reads CASSSGREANEKLFF. The CDR3 nucleotides are TGTGCCAGCAGCTCCGGCCGGGAGGCTAATGAAAAACTGTTTTTT.

The chain has TRBV5-1 and TRBJ2-5; D is undetermined. The J call may be faulty, since TRBJ2-7 better matches the DNA end. Germline V CDR1 and CDR2: SGHRS, YFSETQ. This CDR3 is 15 amino acids long. The CDR3 coding sequence is TGCGCCAGCAGCTTGGGGGCAGGCGTCTTCTACGAGCAGTACTTC. Translating gives CASSLGAGVFYEQYF.

This clone has just a few counts. The chain uses TRBV19 and TRBJ2-3; TRBD1 matches at 8 bases. There are 14 residues in the CDR3. Germline CDR1 LNHDA, CDR2 SQIVND (reference sequence). V was clipped by 6 bases and J by 4 bases; unmatched bases: 6. CDR3 bases: TGTGCCAGTAGGAGGCAGGGGGCTTCAGATACGCAGTATTTT. Its translation: CASRRQGASDTQYF.

The chain couples TRBV5-6 to TRBJ1-5; D unclear. Germline CDR1 reads SGHDT; CDR2 reads YYEEEE. V lost 1 base and J 7 bases, leaving 12 bases between the germline ends. The CDR3 is 14 amino acids. The CDR3 DNA is TGTGCCAGCAGCTTGTATACGGGGTCACAGCCCCAGCATTTT. Protein sequence: CASSLYTGSQPQHF.

The chain employs TRBV29-1 and TRBJ1-2; no clear D. Germline V gene data show CDR1 as SQVTM and CDR2 as ANQGSEA. V lost 1 base and J 0 bases, leaving 9 bases between the germline ends. There are 14 residues in the CDR3. The CDR3 nucleotides are TGCAGCGTTGAAGTCGGTATCTCTAACTATGGCTACACCTTC. Translating it yields CSVEVGISNYGYTF.

The chain couples TRBV11-2 to TRBJ2-7; perhaps TRBD2 as D (7 bases). The CDR3 sequence is 15 residues long. The germline V gene has CDR1 SGHAT and CDR2 FQNNGV. V was pared by 2 bases and J by 4 bases, with 15 bases between. CDR3 protein: CASSLRGGRSYEQYF. The CDR3 DNA follows: TGTGCCAGCAGCTTAAGGGGGGGGCGGTCTTACGAGCAGTACTTC.

The chain links TRBV6-5 to TRBJ1-1; 7 nucleotides agree with TRBD1. J lost 6 bases, V lost 0 bases, and 4 bases had no gene match. Germline CDR1 reads MNHEY; CDR2 reads SVGAGI. The CDR3 length is 14 residues. CDR3 sequence: CASSYSGQGAEAFF. The CDR3 DNA reads as TGTGCCAGCAGTTACTCCGGGCAGGGGGCTGAAGCTTTCTTT.

This rearrangement joins TRBV6-1 to TRBJ1-6; tentatively, D is TRBD1 (5 bases). CDR1 and CDR2 (germline): MNHNS, SASEGT. The ends were cut back, 1 base at V and 6 bases at J, with 16 bases in the middle. The CDR3 sequence is 17 residues long. CDR3 nucleotides: TGTGCCAGCAGTGAAGGGGGCGGTGGCGCGAGTAATTCACCCCTCCACTTT. It encodes CASSEGGGGASNSPLHF.

V gene TRBV21-1 combines with J gene TRBJ1-1. TRBV21-1 is recorded as a pseudogene. The CDR3 contains 9 residues. The CDR3 sequence is CASHRSAFF. The CDR3 DNA follows: TGTGCCAGCCACCGGAGCGCTTTCTTT.

This chain connects TRBV27 to TRBJ1-1; D is possibly TRBD1 (5 bases). This CDR3 comprises 15 residues. V lost 1 base and J 6 bases, leaving 15 bases between the germline ends. The germline gives CDR1 MNHEY, CDR2 SMNVEV (reference sequence). The DNA of the CDR3 is TGTGCCAGCAGTTTATACCCAGGGCCCAGCGCTGAAGCTTTCTTT. Its protein product is CASSLYPGPSAEAFF.

This clone was detected only a few times. The J gene is TRBJ2-6, the V gene TRBV6-1; D is unresolved. Germline CDR1 and CDR2: MNHNS and SASEGT. The CDR3 loop spans 16 amino acids. V lost 1 base, J lost 0 bases, and 7 bases lay in between. CDR3 amino acids: CASSEVRGSGANVLTF. The DNA of the CDR3 is TGTGCCAGCAGTGAAGTTCGCGGCTCTGGGGCCAACGTCCTGACTTTC.

This clone was recorded only once. The V and J genes are TRBV27 and TRBJ1-2, with TRBD1 matching 7 bases. CDR3 length: 14 amino acids. V lost 6 bases and J lost 4; bases outside the gene matches: 8. CDR1 MNHEY and CDR2 SMNVEV come from the germline V gene (reference sequence). The CDR3 loop is CASRRPRDSYGYTF. CDR3 sequence (DNA): TGTGCCAGCAGGCGACCCCGGGACAGCTATGGCTACACCTTC.

This clone was seen only once. The chain has TRBV25-1 and TRBJ1-1; D not resolved. V was cut by 5 bases and J by 0 bases, with 7 bases left in between. This CDR3 contains 13 residues. The V gene's germline CDR1 is MGHDK and CDR2 SYGVNS. CDR3 DNA sequence: TGTGCCAGCAGTCAGAACCTGAACACTGAAGCTTTCTTT. This translates into CASSQNLNTEAFF.

As DNA, the CDR3 is TGTGCCAGTTGGAGTACACTTACAACTAATGAAAAACTGTTTTTT. Its protein is CASWSTLTTNEKLFF. The V gene is TRBV19, the J gene TRBJ1-4, with D unclear. The germline V gene has CDR1 LNHDA and CDR2 SQIVND (reference sequence). CDR3 length: 15 residues. Between the trimmed V and J ends, which lost 8 bases and 0 bases, there was a span of 13 bases. The variable domain in full, with the rest retrieved from reference TRBV19 and TRBJ1-4, is DGGITQSPKYLFRKEGQNVTLSCEQNLNHDAMYWYRQDPGQGLRLIYYSQIVNDFQKGDIAEGYSVSREKKESFPLTVTSAQKNPTAFYLCASWSTLTTNEKLFFGSGTQLSVL.

The gene calls are TRBV30 and TRBJ2-2; possibly TRBD1 for D (6 bases). Deletions cut 0 bases from V and 6 bases from J, with 11 bases between. The CDR3 consists of 14 residues. The germline gives CDR1 GTSNPN, CDR2 SVGIG (reference sequence). The CDR3 here is CAWSVQGSSGELFF. The CDR3 DNA is TGTGCCTGGAGTGTACAGGGTTCGTCCGGGGAGCTGTTTTTT.

The V and J genes are TRBV19 and TRBJ2-7; D is uncertain. The germline CDR1 and CDR2 sequences are LNHDA and SQIVND (reference sequence). V was trimmed by 0 bases and J by 3 bases, leaving 15 bases between them. This CDR3 is 16 amino acids long. This chain's CDR3 is CASSIDLGHSSYEQYF. The CDR3 nucleotides read TGTGCCAGTAGTATAGATCTTGGGCATTCAAGCTACGAGCAGTACTTC.